Each of the 4 T cell receptor beta chains below was sequenced from the same sample in a study of T-cell memory formation after mild COVID-19 (dated by TCRdb to about 2021). The receptor library was made with 5' RACE. The instrument given in TCRdb is Illumina NovaSeq 6000. The raw public data were reprocessed by TCRdb itself: fastp quality trimming at Q25, MiXCR clonotype calling, in-frame beta chains only. Every CDR3 protein is listed once, alongside the most common genes and DNA of its rows. The sample contains a few hundred thousand distinct CDR3 sequences, about 20% of them found a single time. Around 8.4% of the sample is in the top ten clones. The sample taken for sequencing was PBMCs or a T cell subset sorted from them (not recorded which). The receptors here all came from an adult woman who had mild COVID-19 (a few samples of this study predate the infection). The sample titles of this study are shuffled in the database, so cell type and time point are left out; the donor was told from shared clones.

This clonotype turned up a few times. The gene calls are TRBV9 and TRBJ2-7, with a weak D call TRBD1 (6 bases). Trimming removed 3 bases at V and 1 base at J, with 14 bases between. The CDR3 loop spans 15 amino acids. Germline loops: CDR1 SGDLS, CDR2 YYNGEE. The CDR3 nucleotides read TGTGCCAGCAGCGGGGGACAAACGGGTTCCTACGAGCAGTACTTC. As protein: CASSGGQTGSYEQYF.

The chain employs TRBV6-5 and TRBJ1-2; D call uncertain. The CDR3 has 15 residues. In germline, CDR1 is MNHEY, CDR2 SVGAGI. V shed 3 bases and J shed 4 bases, with 15 bases lying between them. CDR3 residues: CASSYRQSDSYGYTF. In nucleotides, the CDR3 is TGTGCCAGCAGTTATAGGCAGTCCGACTCCTATGGCTACACCTTC.

The CDR3 sequence: CASSQAWEGSNQPQHF. For the CDR3, the DNA is TGCGCCAGCAGCCAGGCGTGGGAAGGGAGCAATCAGCCCCAGCATTTT. This rearrangement joins TRBV4-1 to TRBJ1-5; D uncertain. The V gene lost 3 bases and the J gene lost 1 base, with 13 bases spanning the gap. This CDR3 contains 16 residues. Germline CDR1 and CDR2: MGHRA and YSYEKL.

This clonotype was detected only a few times. The chain uses TRBV25-1 and TRBJ2-4; 8 bases map to TRBD1. This CDR3 contains 16 residues. Germline CDR1 and CDR2: MGHDK and SYGVNS. Trimming at V came to 1 base and at J to 4 bases, leaving 6 bases not matched to a gene. The CDR3 reads CASSESSGGAKNIQYF. DNA of the CDR3: TGTGCCAGCAGTGAATCCTCAGGGGGCGCGAAAAACATTCAGTACTTC.